This T cell receptor beta chain is drawn from a study of T cells in Graves' hyperthyroidism and ophthalmopathy. TCR beta CDR3 regions were amplified from RNA. During a first-round RT-PCR of the TCR CDR3, the HTBI primer set was used. TCRdb reanalysed the multiplex PCR reads using MiXCR and keeps one entry per CDR3 protein. The sample lists 450,000 to 600,000 distinct CDR3 sequences; around 13% were seen once. The CDR3 spans 15 residues. V was clipped by 5 bases and J by 4 bases; unmatched bases: 7. Germline V gene data show CDR1 as DFQATT and CDR2 as SNEGSKA (reference sequence). Sequenced sample: blood. This TCR was recovered from a woman in her thirties or forties with Graves' hyperthyroidism. The V and J genes are TRBV20-1 and TRBJ2-4, with 11 bases identical to TRBD2. The CDR3 sequence: CSAAGLAAKKNIQYF. CDR3 nucleotide sequence: TGCAGTGCTGCGGGACTAGCGGCTAAGAAAAACATTCAGTACTTC.